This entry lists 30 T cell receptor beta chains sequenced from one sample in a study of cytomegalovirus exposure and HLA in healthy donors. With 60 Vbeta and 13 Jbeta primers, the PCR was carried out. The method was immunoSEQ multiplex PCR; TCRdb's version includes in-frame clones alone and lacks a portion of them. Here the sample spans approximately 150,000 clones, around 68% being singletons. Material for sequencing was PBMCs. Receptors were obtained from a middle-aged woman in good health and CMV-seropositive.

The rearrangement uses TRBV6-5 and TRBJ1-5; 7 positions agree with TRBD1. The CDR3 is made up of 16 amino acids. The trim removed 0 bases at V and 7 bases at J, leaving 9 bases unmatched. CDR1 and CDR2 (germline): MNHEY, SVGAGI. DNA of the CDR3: TGTGCCAGCAGTTACTCCCCAGGGGGTTCAGGGCAGCCCCAGCATTTT. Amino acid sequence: CASSYSPGGSGQPQHF.

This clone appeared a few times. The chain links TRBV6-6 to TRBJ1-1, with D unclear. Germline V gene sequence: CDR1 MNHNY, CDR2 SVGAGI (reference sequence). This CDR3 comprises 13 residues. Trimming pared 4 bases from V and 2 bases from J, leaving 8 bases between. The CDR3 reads CASSSSDNTEAFF. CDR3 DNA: TGTGCCAGCAGTTCCAGCGACAACACTGAAGCTTTCTTT.

The CDR3 DNA is TGTGCCAGCAGCCCACACAGTGAGGGTACGTCCGGGGAGCTGTTTTTT. This translates into CASSPHSEGTSGELFF. This chain links TRBV9 with TRBJ2-2; possible D gene TRBD2, 5 bases. This CDR3 contains 16 residues. Trimming shortened V by 4 bases and J by 6 bases, and 19 bases separated the two germline ends. In germline, CDR1 is SGDLS, CDR2 YYNGEE. The variable domain in full, with the rest retrieved from reference TRBV9 and TRBJ2-2, is DSGVTQTPKHLITATGQRVTLRCSPRSGDLSVYWYQQSLDQGLQFLIQYYNGEERAKGNILERFSAQQFPDLHSELNLSSLELGDSALYFCASSPHSEGTSGELFFGEGSRLTVL.

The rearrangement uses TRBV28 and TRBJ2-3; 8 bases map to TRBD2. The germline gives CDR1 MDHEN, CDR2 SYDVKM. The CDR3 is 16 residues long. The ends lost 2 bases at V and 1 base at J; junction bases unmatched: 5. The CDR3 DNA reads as TGTGCCAGCAGTTTACCCAGCGGGAGAGGCACAGATACGCAGTATTTT. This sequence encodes CASSLPSGRGTDTQYF.

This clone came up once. The CDR3 protein is CASSEVRADTQYF. CDR3 nucleotides: TGTGCCAGCAGTGAGGTCCGGGCAGATACGCAGTATTTT. The chain recombines TRBV25-1 with TRBJ2-3; no definite D call. The V gene lost 3 bases and the J gene lost 4 bases, with 8 bases spanning the gap. Germline V gene sequence: CDR1 MGHDK, CDR2 SYGVNS. This CDR3 has 13 residues.

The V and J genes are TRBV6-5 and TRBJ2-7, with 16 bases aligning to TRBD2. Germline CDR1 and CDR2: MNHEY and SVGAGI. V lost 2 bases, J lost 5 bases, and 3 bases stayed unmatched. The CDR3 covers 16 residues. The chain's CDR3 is CASSYTGLAGGHEQYF. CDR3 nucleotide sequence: TGTGCCAGCAGTTACACGGGACTAGCGGGGGGGCACGAGCAGTACTTC.

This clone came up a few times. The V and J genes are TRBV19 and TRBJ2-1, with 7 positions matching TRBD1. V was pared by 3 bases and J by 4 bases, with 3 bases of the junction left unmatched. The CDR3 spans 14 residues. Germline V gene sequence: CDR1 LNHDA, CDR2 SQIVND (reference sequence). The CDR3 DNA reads TGTGCCAGTAGTATGGGGACAGAATACAATGAGCAGTTCTTC. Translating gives CASSMGTEYNEQFF.

The CDR3 DNA reads TGCGCCAGCAGCCAAGATTTCGCTGGCAGTCGCAGCGGGGAGCTGTTTTTT. As protein: CASSQDFAGSRSGELFF. The chain recombines TRBV4-3 with TRBJ2-2; no reliable D call. This CDR3 contains 17 residues. Per germline, CDR1 LGHNA and CDR2 YSLEER. Trimming removed 0 bases from V and 7 bases from J, with 18 bases in between.

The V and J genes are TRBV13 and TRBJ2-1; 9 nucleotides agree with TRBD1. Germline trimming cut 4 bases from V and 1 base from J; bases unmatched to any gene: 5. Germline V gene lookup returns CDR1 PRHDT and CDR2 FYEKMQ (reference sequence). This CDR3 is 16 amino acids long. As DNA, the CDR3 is TGTGCCAGCAGCTCCCGACAGGGGGGGTCCTACAATGAGCAGTTCTTC. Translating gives CASSSRQGGSYNEQFF.

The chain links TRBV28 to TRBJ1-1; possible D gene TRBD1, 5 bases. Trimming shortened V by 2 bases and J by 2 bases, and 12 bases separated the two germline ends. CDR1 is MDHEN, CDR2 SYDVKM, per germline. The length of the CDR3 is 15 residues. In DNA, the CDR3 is TGTGCCAGCAGTTTAATAACGGGGGTTAACACTGAAGCTTTCTTT. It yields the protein CASSLITGVNTEAFF.

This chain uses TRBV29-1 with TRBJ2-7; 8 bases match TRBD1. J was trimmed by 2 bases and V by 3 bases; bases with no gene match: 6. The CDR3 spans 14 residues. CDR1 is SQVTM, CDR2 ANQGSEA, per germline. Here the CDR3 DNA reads TGCAGCGTTGATGGGGACAGGCCTCCCTACGAGCAGTACTTC. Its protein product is CSVDGDRPPYEQYF.

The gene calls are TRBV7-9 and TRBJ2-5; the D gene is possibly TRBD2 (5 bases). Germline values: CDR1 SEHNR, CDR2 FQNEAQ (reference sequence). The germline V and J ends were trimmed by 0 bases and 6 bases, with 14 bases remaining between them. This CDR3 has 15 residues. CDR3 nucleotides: TGTGCCAGCAGCTTAGCGCTAACGGGGAGACAGACCCAGTACTTC. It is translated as CASSLALTGRQTQYF.

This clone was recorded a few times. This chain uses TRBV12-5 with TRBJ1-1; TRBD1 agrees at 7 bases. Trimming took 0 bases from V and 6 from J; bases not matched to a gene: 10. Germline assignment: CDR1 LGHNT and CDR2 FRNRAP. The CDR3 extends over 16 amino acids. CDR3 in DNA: TGTGCTAGTGGTTTGGTACTGGTACAGGGGTTCGCTGAAGCTTTCTTT. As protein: CASGLVLVQGFAEAFF.

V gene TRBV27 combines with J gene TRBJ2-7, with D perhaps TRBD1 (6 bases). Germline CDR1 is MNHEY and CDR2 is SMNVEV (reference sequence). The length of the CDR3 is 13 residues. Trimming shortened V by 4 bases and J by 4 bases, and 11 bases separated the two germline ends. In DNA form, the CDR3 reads TGTGCCAGCAGTTGGGAACAGGGTTACGAGCAGTACTTC. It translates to CASSWEQGYEQYF.

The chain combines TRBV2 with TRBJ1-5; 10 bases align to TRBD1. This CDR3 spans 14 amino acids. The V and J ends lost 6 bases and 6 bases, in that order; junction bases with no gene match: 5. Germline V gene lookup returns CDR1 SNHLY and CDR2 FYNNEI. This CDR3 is CASSQTGGTQPQHF. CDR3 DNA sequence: TGTGCCAGCAGCCAGACAGGGGGCACTCAGCCCCAGCATTTT.

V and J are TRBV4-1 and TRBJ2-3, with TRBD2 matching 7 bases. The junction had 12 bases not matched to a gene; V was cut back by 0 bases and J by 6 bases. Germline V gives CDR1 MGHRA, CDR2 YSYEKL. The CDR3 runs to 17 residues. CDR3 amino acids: CASSQESLADFGDTQYF. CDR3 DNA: TGCGCCAGCAGCCAAGAATCTCTAGCGGATTTCGGGGATACGCAGTATTTT.

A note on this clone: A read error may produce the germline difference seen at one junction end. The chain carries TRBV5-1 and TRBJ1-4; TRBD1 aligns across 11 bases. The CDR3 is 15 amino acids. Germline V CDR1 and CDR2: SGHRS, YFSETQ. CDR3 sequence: CASSLWGQGGEKLFF. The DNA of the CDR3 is TGTGCCAGCAGCTTGTGGGGACAGGGGGGTGAAAAACTGTTTTTT.

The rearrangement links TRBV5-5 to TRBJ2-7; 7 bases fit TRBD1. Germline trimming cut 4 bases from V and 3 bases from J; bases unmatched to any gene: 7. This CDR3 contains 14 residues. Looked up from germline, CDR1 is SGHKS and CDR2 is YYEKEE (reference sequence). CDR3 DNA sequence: TGTGCCAGCAGCCAGGACAGGCTAAACTACGAGCAGTACTTC. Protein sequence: CASSQDRLNYEQYF.

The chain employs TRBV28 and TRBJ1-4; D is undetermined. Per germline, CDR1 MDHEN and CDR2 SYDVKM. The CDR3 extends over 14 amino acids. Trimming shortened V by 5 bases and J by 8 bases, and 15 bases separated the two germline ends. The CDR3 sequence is CASSPKQLGEKLFF. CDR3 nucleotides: TGTGCCAGCAGTCCCAAACAACTAGGAGAAAAACTGTTTTTT.

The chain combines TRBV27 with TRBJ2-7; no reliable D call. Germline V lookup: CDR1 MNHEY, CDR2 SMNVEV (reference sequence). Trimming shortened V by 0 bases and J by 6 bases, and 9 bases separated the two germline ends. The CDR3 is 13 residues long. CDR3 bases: TGTGCCAGCAGTTTATCCCTTTCGGGCGAGCAGTACTTC. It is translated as CASSLSLSGEQYF.

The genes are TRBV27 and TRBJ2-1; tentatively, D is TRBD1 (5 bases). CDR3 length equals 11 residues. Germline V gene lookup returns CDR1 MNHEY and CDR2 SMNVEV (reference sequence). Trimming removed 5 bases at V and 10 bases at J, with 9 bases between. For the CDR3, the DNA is TGTGCCAGCAGTCAGGGTGGGGAGCAGTTCTTC. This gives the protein CASSQGGEQFF.

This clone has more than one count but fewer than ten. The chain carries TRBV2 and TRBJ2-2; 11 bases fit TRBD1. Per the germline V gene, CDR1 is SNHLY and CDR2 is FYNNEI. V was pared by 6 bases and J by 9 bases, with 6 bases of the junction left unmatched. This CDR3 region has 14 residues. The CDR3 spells CASSGDRGYRELFF. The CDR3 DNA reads TGTGCCAGCAGCGGGGACAGGGGGTACCGGGAGCTGTTTTTT. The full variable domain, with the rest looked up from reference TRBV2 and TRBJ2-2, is EPEVTQTPSHQVTQMGQEVILRCVPISNHLYFYWYRQILGQKVEFLVSFYNNEISEKSEIFDDQFSVERPDGSNFTLKIRSTKLEDSAMYFCASSGDRGYRELFFGEGSRLTVL.

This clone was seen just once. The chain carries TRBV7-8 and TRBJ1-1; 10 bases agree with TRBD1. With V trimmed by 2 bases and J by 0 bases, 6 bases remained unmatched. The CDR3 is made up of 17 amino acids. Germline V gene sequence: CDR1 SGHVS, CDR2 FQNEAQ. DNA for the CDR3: TGTGCCAGCAGCTTATCCGGGACAGGGGCGGTGAACACTGAAGCTTTCTTT. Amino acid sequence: CASSLSGTGAVNTEAFF.

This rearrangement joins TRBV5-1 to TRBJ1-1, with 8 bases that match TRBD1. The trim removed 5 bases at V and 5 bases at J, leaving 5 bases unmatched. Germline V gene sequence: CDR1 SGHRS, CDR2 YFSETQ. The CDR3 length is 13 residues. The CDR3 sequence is CASSLTGATEAFF. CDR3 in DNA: TGCGCCAGCAGTTTGACAGGGGCGACTGAAGCTTTCTTT.

The CDR3 loop is CASSFPGEADTQYF. The CDR3, as DNA: TGTGCCAGCAGCTTTCCGGGAGAGGCAGATACGCAGTATTTT. The rearrangement joins TRBV7-2 to TRBJ2-3, with D possibly TRBD2 on 6 matching bases. The CDR3 spans 14 residues. V lost 3 bases, J lost 4 bases, and 11 bases lay in between. From germline, CDR1 is SGHTA and CDR2 FQGNSA.

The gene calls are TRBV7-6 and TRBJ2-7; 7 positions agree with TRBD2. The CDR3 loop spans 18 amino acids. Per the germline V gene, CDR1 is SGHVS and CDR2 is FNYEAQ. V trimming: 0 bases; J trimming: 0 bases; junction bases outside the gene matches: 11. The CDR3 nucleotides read TGTGCCAGCAGCTTAGCGGCATTCGGGGGGATTGGCTCCTACGAGCAGTACTTC. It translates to CASSLAAFGGIGSYEQYF.

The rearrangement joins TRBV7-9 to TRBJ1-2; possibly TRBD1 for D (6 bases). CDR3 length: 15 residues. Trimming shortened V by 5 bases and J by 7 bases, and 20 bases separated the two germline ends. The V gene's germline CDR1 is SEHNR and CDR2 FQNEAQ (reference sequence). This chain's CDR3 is CASSQGGSKTGGYTF. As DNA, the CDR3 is TGTGCCAGCAGCCAAGGGGGTTCCAAAACGGGTGGCTACACCTTC.

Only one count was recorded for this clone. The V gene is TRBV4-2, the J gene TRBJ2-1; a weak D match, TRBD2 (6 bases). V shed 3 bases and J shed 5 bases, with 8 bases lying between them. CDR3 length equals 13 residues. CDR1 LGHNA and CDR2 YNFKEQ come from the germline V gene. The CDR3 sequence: CASSQRGHNEQFF. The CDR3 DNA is TGTGCCAGCAGCCAGCGGGGCCACAATGAGCAGTTCTTC.

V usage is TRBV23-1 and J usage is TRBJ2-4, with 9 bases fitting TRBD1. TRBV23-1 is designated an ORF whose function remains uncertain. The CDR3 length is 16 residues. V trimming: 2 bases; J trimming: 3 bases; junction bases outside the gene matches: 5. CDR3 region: CASSQPGQGDKNIQYF. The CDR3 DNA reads TGCGCCAGCAGTCAACCGGGACAGGGAGACAAAAACATTCAGTACTTC.

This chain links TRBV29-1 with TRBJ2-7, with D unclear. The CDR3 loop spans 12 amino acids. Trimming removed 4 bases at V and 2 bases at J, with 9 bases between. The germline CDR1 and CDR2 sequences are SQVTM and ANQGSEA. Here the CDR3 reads CSVGSIAYEQYF. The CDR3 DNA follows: TGCAGCGTTGGTAGCATTGCCTACGAGCAGTACTTC.